This T cell receptor (beta chain) was identified in a study of T cells in Graves' hyperthyroidism and ophthalmopathy. Authors of the study amplified TCR beta CDR3 regions from RNA transcripts. First-round RT-PCR of the TCR CDR3 relied on the HTBI primer set. TCRdb called the multiplex PCR reads again in MiXCR, with one record for every CDR3 protein. The sample yields fewer than 650,000 distinct CDR3 sequences, over 45% seen once. This clonotype came up once. Germline V gives CDR1 DFQATT, CDR2 SNEGSKA (reference sequence). The junction had 12 bases not matched to a gene; V was cut back by 7 bases and J by 7 bases. This CDR3 is built from 13 residues.

The chain uses TRBV20-1 and TRBJ2-7, with TRBD1 identical over 8 bases. The sample comprised peripheral blood or thyroid tissue (not recorded which). The sequence was obtained from an adult woman with Graves' disease, either hyperthyroidism or ophthalmopathy (not recorded which). The CDR3 DNA reads as TGCAGTGGGAGACAGGGGTCGAAAGAGGAGCAGTACTTC. Translating it yields CSGRQGSKEEQYF.